This T cell receptor (beta chain) was captured in a study of patients and donors after allogeneic stem cell transplantation. This clonotype was counted at least ten times. After removal of 6 bases from V and 9 bases from J, the junction contained 7 bases not matched to a gene. Looked up from germline, CDR1 is MDHEN and CDR2 is SYDVKM. This CDR3 region has 12 residues. TCRdb independently ran MiXCR on the RT-PCR reads; one entry per CDR3 protein. Among approximately 200,000 distinct CDR3 sequences, over 30% were seen once, and the ten largest hold around a tenth. The TCR originated in a human donor who was either an allogeneic HSCT recipient or a stem cell or donor lymphocyte infusion donor (not recorded which). It is not recorded whose cells these are; they may come from a transplant donor. This chain joins TRBV28 and TRBJ2-7; 8 nucleotides agree with TRBD1. What was sequenced was blood, either unsorted or a sorted T cell fraction (not recorded which). In DNA form, the CDR3 reads TGTGCCAGCAGGGCAGGGGGCTCAAGGCAGTACTTC. It translates to CASRAGGSRQYF.